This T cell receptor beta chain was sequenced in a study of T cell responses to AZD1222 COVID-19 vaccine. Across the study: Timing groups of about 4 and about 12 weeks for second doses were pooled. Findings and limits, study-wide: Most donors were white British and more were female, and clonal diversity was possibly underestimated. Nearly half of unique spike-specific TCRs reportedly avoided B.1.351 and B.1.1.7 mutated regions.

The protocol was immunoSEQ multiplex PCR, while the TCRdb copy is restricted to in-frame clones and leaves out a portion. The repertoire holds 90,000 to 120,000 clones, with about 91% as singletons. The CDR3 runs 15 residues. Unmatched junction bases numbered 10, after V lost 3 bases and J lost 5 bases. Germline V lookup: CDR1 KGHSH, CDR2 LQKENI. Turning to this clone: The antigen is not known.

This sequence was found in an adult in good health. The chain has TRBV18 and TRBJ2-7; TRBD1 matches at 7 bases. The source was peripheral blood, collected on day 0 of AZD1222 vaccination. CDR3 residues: CASSPRQGEGNEQYF. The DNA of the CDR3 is TGTGCCAGCTCACCCCGACAGGGAGAGGGGAACGAGCAGTACTTC.